This T cell receptor (beta chain) was retrieved from a study of T cell responses to AZD1222 COVID-19 vaccine. The CDR3 spans 14 residues. Trimming at V came to 7 bases and at J to 1 base, leaving 7 bases not matched to a gene. Germline V gives CDR1 SQVTM, CDR2 ANQGSEA. Study results and caveats: Clonal diversity was possibly underestimated; the donors were predominantly white British and more often female. Nearly half of the spike-specific TCRs reportedly recognize variant regions that carry no mutations. The number of AZD1222 recipients seropositive at baseline was only 5 to 7.

Remarks on this clone: Its antigen is still unknown.

Method: immunoSEQ multiplex PCR; TCRdb's copy keeps in-frame clones and lacks some. Found here are approximately 300,000 clones, 85% to 95% of them singletons; the top ten hold 0.55%. The gene calls are TRBV29-1 and TRBJ2-7; the match to TRBD1 covers 10 bases. The material sequenced was peripheral blood, taken 28 days after the second AZD1222 dose. The receptor's source is an adult who received the AZD1222 COVID-19 vaccine. The CDR3 loop reads CSARQGANSYEQYF. CDR3 sequence (DNA): TGCAGCGCTCGACAGGGGGCAAATTCCTACGAGCAGTACTTC.